These 17 T cell receptor beta chains share one sample of origin, sequenced in a study of shared clonotypes between healthy human individuals. The method was immunoSEQ multiplex PCR; TCRdb's version includes in-frame clones alone and lacks a portion of them. Here the sample spans about 2 million clones, roughly 96% being singletons. The sample comprised naive CD4+ T cells sorted from blood. Regarding subset: CD45RA+ positively selected. All receptors come from a man between 18 and 35 years old in good health.

The chain recombines TRBV5-4 with TRBJ2-2; 8 bases are shared with TRBD2. The CDR3 runs to 17 residues. V lost 4 bases to trimming and J lost 1 base; unmatched junction nucleotides: 9. CDR1 and CDR2 from the germline V gene are SGHNT and YYREEE (reference sequence). The CDR3 loop reads CASSPYGAGGNTGELFF. CDR3 nucleotide sequence: TGTGCCAGCAGCCCCTACGGTGCGGGAGGGAACACCGGGGAGCTGTTTTTT.

This chain connects TRBV9 to TRBJ2-6, with 8 bases matching TRBD2. The V gene's germline CDR1 is SGDLS and CDR2 YYNGEE. The CDR3 is 17 residues long. V was clipped by 5 bases and J by 2 bases; unmatched bases: 9. CDR3 in amino acids: CASRAESGSPGANVLTF. The CDR3 DNA sequence: TGTGCCAGCAGAGCCGAAAGCGGGAGTCCTGGGGCCAACGTCCTGACTTTC.

In DNA form, the CDR3 reads TGTGCCAGCAGCTCCTGGACAGCCTGCTCTGGGGCCAACGTCCTGACTTTC. It codes for CASSSWTACSGANVLTF. The V and J genes are TRBV11-3 and TRBJ2-6, with D possibly being TRBD1 (6 bases). Looked up from germline, CDR1 is SGHNT and CDR2 is YENEEA. The CDR3 covers 17 residues. The ends were cut back, 4 bases at V and 0 bases at J, with 13 bases in the middle.

This sequence joins TRBV5-1 and TRBJ2-7; no definite D call. The CDR3 is 15 residues long. Looked up from germline, CDR1 is SGHRS and CDR2 is YFSETQ. Trimming cost V 1 base and J 2 bases, with 13 bases left between them. Written as DNA, the CDR3 is TGCGCCAGCAGCTTGATTCAGGCACAGACCTACGAGCAGTACTTC. Protein: CASSLIQAQTYEQYF.

The chain combines TRBV6-5 with TRBJ1-5; D is unresolved. The CDR3 sequence is 16 residues long. Germline values: CDR1 MNHEY, CDR2 SVGAGI. Trimming left V 1 base short and J 1 base short, with 11 bases between. The CDR3 spells CASSYFGGPSNQPQHF. CDR3 nucleotides: TGTGCCAGCAGTTACTTCGGCGGACCGAGCAATCAGCCCCAGCATTTT.

The chain has TRBV7-2 and TRBJ2-7; D not resolved. CDR1 and CDR2 from the germline V gene are SGHTA and FQGNSA. The CDR3 covers 11 residues. V lost 4 bases to trimming and J lost 5 bases, with 6 bases between them. CDR3 nucleotides: TGTGCCAGCAGCTCCCTTCACGAGCAGTACTTC. This gives the protein CASSSLHEQYF.

The chain employs TRBV5-4 and TRBJ1-6; 8 bases align to TRBD1. This CDR3 is 16 amino acids long. In germline, CDR1 is SGHNT, CDR2 YYREEE (reference sequence). V lost 3 bases to trimming and J lost 3 bases; unmatched junction nucleotides: 5. The CDR3 loop is CASSSQGGIYNSPLHF. Written as DNA, the CDR3 is TGTGCCAGCAGCTCACAGGGGGGGATCTATAATTCACCCCTCCACTTT. The full variable domain, rest sourced from reference TRBV5-4 and TRBJ1-6, is ETGVTQSPTHLIKTRGQQVTLRCSSQSGHNTVSWYQQALGQGPQFIFQYYREEENGRGNFPPRFSGLQFPNYSSELNVNALELDDSALYLCASSSQGGIYNSPLHFGNGTRLTVT.

This clone was seen only once. This may arise from a read error, as a much more abundant clone is one base away. The V gene is TRBV18, the J gene TRBJ1-1, with 9 bases lining up with TRBD1. The J segment lost 4 bases and the V segment lost 2 bases, leaving 5 bases of the junction unmatched. Germline CDR1 KGHSH, CDR2 LQKENI. There are 15 residues in the CDR3. For the CDR3, the DNA is TGTGCCAGCTCACCATGGACAGGGGAGGGCACTGAAGCTTTCTTT. Translating it yields CASSPWTGEGTEAFF. Combining the CDR3 with reference TRBV18 and TRBJ1-1 gives the whole variable domain NAGVMQNPRHLVRRRGQEARLRCSPMKGHSHVYWYRQLPEEGLKFMVYLQKENIIDESGMPKERFSAEFPKEGPSILRIQQVVRGDSAAYFCASSPWTGEGTEAFFGQGTRLTVV.

This chain links TRBV6-5 with TRBJ2-1; possibly TRBD2 for D (5 bases). The CDR3 extends over 15 amino acids. Germline CDR1 MNHEY, CDR2 SVGAGI. Trimming pared 7 bases from V and 3 bases from J, leaving 16 bases between. CDR3 nucleotides: TGTGCCAGCACTGGCGGGTCAGGAGTCTACAATGAGCAGTTCTTC. As protein: CASTGGSGVYNEQFF.

The chain couples TRBV18 to TRBJ2-6; D gene uncertain. The V and J ends lost 10 bases and 1 base respectively, with 8 bases between them. Germline V gives CDR1 KGHSH, CDR2 LQKENI. The CDR3 runs 13 residues. Here the CDR3 DNA reads TGTGCCACGTTCAGATCTGGGGCCAACGTCCTGACTTTC. As protein: CATFRSGANVLTF. The full variable domain, completed using reference TRBV18 and TRBJ2-6, is NAGVMQNPRHLVRRRGQEARLRCSPMKGHSHVYWYRQLPEEGLKFMVYLQKENIIDESGMPKERFSAEFPKEGPSILRIQQVVRGDSAAYFCATFRSGANVLTFGAGSRLTVL.

The chain couples TRBV5-1 to TRBJ2-7, with D unresolved. CDR3 length equals 13 residues. Germline V lookup: CDR1 SGHRS, CDR2 YFSETQ. Trimming removed 4 bases at V and 8 bases at J, with 16 bases between. CDR3 sequence reads: CASSPSGSDKQYF. CDR3 coding DNA: TGCGCCAGCAGCCCATCTGGTTCCGATAAGCAGTACTTC.

The gene calls are TRBV30 and TRBJ2-1; 13 positions match TRBD2. The V gene's germline CDR1 is GTSNPN and CDR2 SVGIG (reference sequence). CDR3 length equals 13 residues. CDR3 nucleotides: TGTGCGAGGGGACTAGCGGGGTTCGGAGAGCAGTTCTTC. Translated: CARGLAGFGEQFF. The variable domain in full, completed from reference TRBV30 and TRBJ2-1, reads SQTIHQWPATLVQPVGSPLSLECTVEGTSNPNLYWYRQAAGRGLQLLFYSVGIGQISSEVPQNLSASRPQDRQFILSSKKLLLSDSGFYLCARGLAGFGEQFFGPGTRLTVL.

The chain links TRBV19 to TRBJ2-2, with 9 bases matching TRBD1. CDR3 length equals 22 residues. The junction had 32 bases not matched to a gene; V was cut back by 9 bases and J by 6 bases. Germline V gene lookup returns CDR1 LNHDA and CDR2 SQIVND (reference sequence). In DNA form, the CDR3 reads TGTGCCAGCCGGGGTATAATCAAAGGTTGGCCCCTTGGGACAGGGAAATCCGGGGAGCTGTTTTTT. Translated: CASRGIIKGWPLGTGKSGELFF. The variable domain in full, with the rest retrieved from reference TRBV19 and TRBJ2-2, is DGGITQSPKYLFRKEGQNVTLSCEQNLNHDAMYWYRQDPGQGLRLIYYSQIVNDFQKGDIAEGYSVSREKKESFPLTVTSAQKNPTAFYLCASRGIIKGWPLGTGKSGELFFGEGSRLTVL.

V usage is TRBV6-5 and J usage is TRBJ2-3; TRBD2 is a possible D gene (5 bases). In germline, CDR1 is MNHEY, CDR2 SVGAGI. The CDR3 totals 16 residues. V shed 2 bases and J shed 1 base, with 13 bases lying between them. Here the CDR3 DNA reads TGTGCCAGCAGTTACGGCAGTAAGGGAGGCACAGATACGCAGTATTTT. Its protein is CASSYGSKGGTDTQYF.

This chain connects TRBV9 to TRBJ1-3; TRBD1 matches 11 bases. V gave up 3 bases and J gave up 0 bases; unmatched junction bases: 5. Germline CDR1 SGDLS, CDR2 YYNGEE. There are 17 residues in the CDR3. CDR3 sequence (DNA): TGTGCCAGCAGCGCTAGGGACAGGGGGTTCTCTGGAAACACCATATATTTT. Protein sequence: CASSARDRGFSGNTIYF.

The chain uses TRBV30 and TRBJ2-3; no definite D call. CDR1 is GTSNPN and CDR2 is SVGIG in the germline V gene (reference sequence). The CDR3 is 14 residues long. The V end lost 4 bases, the J end lost 0 bases, and 11 bases lay between the germline ends. CDR3 sequence reads: CAWTSSGSTDTQYF. DNA of the CDR3: TGTGCCTGGACCTCATCCGGTAGCACAGATACGCAGTATTTT.

The chain combines TRBV21-1 with TRBJ1-1. TRBV21-1 is termed a pseudogene. This CDR3 has 16 residues. Here the CDR3 DNA reads TGTGCCAGCAGCAAGAGGGAGACAGCCCTGAACACTGAAGCTTTCTTT. Encoded protein: CASSKRETALNTEAFF.